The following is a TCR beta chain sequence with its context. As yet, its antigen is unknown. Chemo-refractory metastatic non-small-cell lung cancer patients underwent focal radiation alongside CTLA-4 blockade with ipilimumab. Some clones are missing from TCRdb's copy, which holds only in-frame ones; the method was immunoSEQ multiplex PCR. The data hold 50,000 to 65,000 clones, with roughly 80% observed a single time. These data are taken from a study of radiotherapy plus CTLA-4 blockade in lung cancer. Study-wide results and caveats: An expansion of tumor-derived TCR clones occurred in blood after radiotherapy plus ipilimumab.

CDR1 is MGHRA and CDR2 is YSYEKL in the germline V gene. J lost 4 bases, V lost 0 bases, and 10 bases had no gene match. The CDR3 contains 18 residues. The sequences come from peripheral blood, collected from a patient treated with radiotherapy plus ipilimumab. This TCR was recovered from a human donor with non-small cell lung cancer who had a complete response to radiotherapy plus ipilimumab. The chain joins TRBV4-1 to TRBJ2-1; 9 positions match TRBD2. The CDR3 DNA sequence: TGCGCCAGCAGCCAAGAAAGTAGCGGGAGAGGAATATACAATGAGCAGTTCTTC. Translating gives CASSQESSGRGIYNEQFF.